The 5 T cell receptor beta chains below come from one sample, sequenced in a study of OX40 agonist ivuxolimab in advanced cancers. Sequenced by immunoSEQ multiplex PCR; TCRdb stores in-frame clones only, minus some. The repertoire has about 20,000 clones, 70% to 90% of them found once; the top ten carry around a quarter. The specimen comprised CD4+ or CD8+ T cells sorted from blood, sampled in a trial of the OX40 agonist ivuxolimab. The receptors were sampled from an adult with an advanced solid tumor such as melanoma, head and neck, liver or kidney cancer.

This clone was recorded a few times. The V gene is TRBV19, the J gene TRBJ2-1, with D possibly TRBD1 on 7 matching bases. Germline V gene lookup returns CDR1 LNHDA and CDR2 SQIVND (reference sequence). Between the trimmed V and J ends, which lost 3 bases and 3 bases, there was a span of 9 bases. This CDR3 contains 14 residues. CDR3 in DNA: TGTGCCAGTAGTATTCAGGGGGGCTACAATGAGCAGTTCTTC. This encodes CASSIQGGYNEQFF. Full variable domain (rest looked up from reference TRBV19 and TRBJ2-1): DGGITQSPKYLFRKEGQNVTLSCEQNLNHDAMYWYRQDPGQGLRLIYYSQIVNDFQKGDIAEGYSVSREKKESFPLTVTSAQKNPTAFYLCASSIQGGYNEQFFGPGTRLTVL.

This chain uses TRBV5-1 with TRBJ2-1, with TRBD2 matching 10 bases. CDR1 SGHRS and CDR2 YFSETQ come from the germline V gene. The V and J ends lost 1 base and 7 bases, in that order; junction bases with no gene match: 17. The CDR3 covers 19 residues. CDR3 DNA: TGCGCCAGCAGCTTGTGGGCTAGCGGGAGTAGAGAGTGGGGGAATGAGCAGTTCTTC. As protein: CASSLWASGSREWGNEQFF.

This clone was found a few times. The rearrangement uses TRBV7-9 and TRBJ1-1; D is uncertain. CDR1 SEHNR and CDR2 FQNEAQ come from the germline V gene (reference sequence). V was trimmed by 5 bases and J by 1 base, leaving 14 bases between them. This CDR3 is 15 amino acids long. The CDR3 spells CASSRREGPNTEAFF. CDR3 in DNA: TGTGCCAGCAGCCGCCGGGAGGGCCCGAACACTGAAGCTTTCTTT.

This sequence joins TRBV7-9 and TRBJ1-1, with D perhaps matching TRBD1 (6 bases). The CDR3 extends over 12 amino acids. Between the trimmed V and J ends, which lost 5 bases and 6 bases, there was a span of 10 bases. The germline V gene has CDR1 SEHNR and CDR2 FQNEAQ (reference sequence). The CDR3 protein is CASSLGGSEAFF. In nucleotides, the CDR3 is TGTGCCAGCAGCCTAGGGGGATCTGAAGCTTTCTTT.

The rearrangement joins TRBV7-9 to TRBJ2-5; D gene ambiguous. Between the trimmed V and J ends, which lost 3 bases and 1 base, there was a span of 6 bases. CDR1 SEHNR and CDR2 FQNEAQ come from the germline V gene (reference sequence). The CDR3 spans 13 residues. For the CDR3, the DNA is TGTGCCAGCAGCTTTTCGGTCCAAGAGACCCAGTACTTC. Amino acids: CASSFSVQETQYF.